The T cell receptor (beta chain) described here comes from a study of T cell changes during pregnancy in multiple sclerosis. The table came from immunoSEQ multiplex PCR; TCRdb's copy has only in-frame clones and leaves some out. The sample has some 57,000 clones, about 90% seen once. CDR1 is ENHRY and CDR2 is SYGVKD in the germline V gene. The CDR3 covers 18 residues. V gave up 4 bases and J gave up 0 bases; unmatched junction bases: 13. The source is a female donor in good health, enrolled as a control in a pregnancy study. The rearrangement joins TRBV10-3 to TRBJ2-3, with 7 bases fitting TRBD2. Sequenced here: CD4+ T cells from peripheral blood mononuclear cells, sampled after pregnancy. The CDR3 sequence is CAISGSRTGGLSTDTQYF. CDR3 DNA sequence: TGTGCCATCAGTGGGTCCCGAACGGGGGGACTCAGCACAGATACGCAGTATTTT.